This TCR beta chain appears in the sequencing data of a study of cytomegalovirus exposure and HLA in healthy donors. Points on this clone: Its antigen is still unknown.

The ends were cut back, 6 bases at V and 4 bases at J, with 24 bases in the middle. The CDR3 spans 17 residues. From germline, CDR1 is LNHDA and CDR2 SQIVND (reference sequence). PCR involved 60 Vbeta and 13 Jbeta primers. Original methodology: Around 11 million of around 85 million unique TCR beta chains were shared, per a later count. The assay was immunoSEQ multiplex PCR, and TCRdb's table has in-frame clones only and misses some. V and J calls and clone size are those listed in that table; D and trimming were worked out from the DNA. The table has 150,000 to 200,000 clones, over 60% seen once. General study points: Analysis performed later found roughly 17,000 TCR beta sequences associated with HLA alleles at 0.05 false discovery rate. Most subjects' HLA-A and HLA-B alleles were reportedly predicted from TCR beta sequences. A later analysis reportedly identified an Asian-associated ancestry cluster as carrying fewer N-insertions than the 666-donor mean.

The source material was PBMCs. This clonotype originated in a woman under 40 in good health and CMV-seronegative. The chain employs TRBV19 and TRBJ1-2; tentative D call: TRBD1 (5 bases). This chain's CDR3 is CASRSGAGEAVSYGYTF. DNA of the CDR3: TGTGCCAGTAGAAGTGGGGCCGGGGAGGCCGTAAGCTATGGCTACACCTTC.